Below, 3 T cell receptor beta chains from the same sample are listed, as sequenced in a study of Graves' ophthalmopathy and Graves' hyperthyroidism. Amplification targeted the TCR beta CDR3 regions, with RNA transcripts as the source material. The authors performed first-round RT-PCR with HTBI primers and then a second-round multiplex PCR. Using its own MiXCR run on the multiplex PCR reads, TCRdb lists one record per CDR3 protein. In the table there are about 550,000 distinct CDR3 sequences, less than 40% of which are singletons. Sequenced: peripheral blood or thyroid tissue (not recorded which). The receptors were sampled from an adult man with Graves' hyperthyroidism.

This chain links TRBV18 with TRBJ1-6, with TRBD1 matching 9 bases. The length of the CDR3 is 14 residues. Germline values: CDR1 KGHSH, CDR2 LQKENI. The junction had 3 bases not matched to a gene; V was cut back by 6 bases and J by 6 bases. CDR3 sequence (DNA): TGTGCCAGCTCGCGGGACAGGGTTAATTCACCCCTCCACTTT. It yields the protein CASSRDRVNSPLHF.

This clonotype came up many times. The chain couples TRBV2 to TRBJ1-4; D is unclear. Trimming cost V 6 bases and J 4 bases, with 12 bases left between them. The CDR3 contains 14 residues. The germline V gene has CDR1 SNHLY and CDR2 FYNNEI. The CDR3 DNA reads TGTGCCAGCAGCCCCAGTCTGTATAATGAAAAACTGTTTTTT. This translates into CASSPSLYNEKLFF.

This clonotype was observed a handful of times. The rearrangement uses TRBV2 and TRBJ2-7; D might be TRBD1 (6 bases). The V gene lost 5 bases and the J gene lost 5 bases, with 19 bases spanning the gap. Germline V gene data show CDR1 as SNHLY and CDR2 as FYNNEI. This CDR3 has 15 amino acids. The CDR3 is CASSLWMKGVDEQYF. CDR3 nucleotide sequence: TGTGCCAGCAGTTTATGGATGAAGGGGGTCGACGAGCAGTACTTC.